This paragraph covers one TCR beta chain sequence. Its recognized antigen is unknown. Per-base quality was not reported, and no clone a single base away is much larger than it. This record comes from a study of cytomegalovirus exposure and HLA in healthy donors (dated by TCRdb to the late 2010s). For the study in its entirety: According to an earlier analysis of 587 of the donors, roughly 180 million T cells yielded over 90 million unique TCR beta sequences and 276 Gb of sequence data. An early release that covered some 640 HLA-typed donors contained about 300 gigabases of sequencing data and 80 million or so unique TCR sequences. Of the approximately 400 genotyped donors, 81% were placed in the genetic ancestry cluster associated with self-reported Caucasian donors. The study was designed to test whether signatures of past pathogen exposure could be identified by cataloging public T cell receptors. The study profiled the T cell repertoires of 666 subjects by immunosequencing and related them to cytomegalovirus serostatus. Along with the approximately 700-subject first cohort, a separate validation cohort of approximately 110 different subjects was used. High-throughput TCR immunosequencing, statistical association of individual TCRs with disease status, and machine learning were combined to predict cytomegalovirus infection status. To study patterns of TCR occurrence, a later analysis re-analyzed previously published TCR beta repertoires from around 700 donors and added high-resolution HLA genotyping. The later analysis used no new phenotypic data to find candidate immune exposures, relying instead on TCR beta sequences and their occurrence across donors. An earlier analysis of around 580 of the donors used high-throughput TCR beta sequencing to judge whether each TCR beta V gene segment behaved as functional or pseudogenic. Donor age, sex, ethnicity and CMV serostatus were collected together with the repertoire data. In a later genetic analysis, genome-wide SNP genotypes for about 55% of the 666 donors were used, and that subset was treated as a discovery cohort. Every repertoire in the discovery cohort had been generated on one and the same sequencing platform. HLA typing covered class I and class II loci at four-digit resolution. The number of typed donors differed by locus: about 629-630 for A, B, C, DRB1 and DQB1; some 500 for DQA1; around 610 for DPA1; and roughly 470 for DPB1. Five DR-DQ haplotypes were handled as single units for association and clustering, since linkage in the cohort was strong. Among a few hundred genotyped donors of the cohort, an average of about 240,000 unique TCR beta nucleotide sequences were sequenced per donor, around a sixth of them non-productive.

CDR1 SGHDN and CDR2 FVKESK were looked up in the germline V gene. From cysteine to phenylalanine, the CDR3 is 13 amino acids long. Just the 39-base CDR3 DNA is kept, in frame starting at base 1. V is shortened by 4 bases, J by 5 bases, and the region joining them spans 12 bases. What the research found in general, with its limitations: The sequencing pipeline was judged likely to have produced a cluster of highly shared sequence variants as a technical artifact. A total of about 150 TCR beta chains were listed by the study as associated with cytomegalovirus. In this cohort, only TCR beta chains were sequenced, and detectable features were limited by the absence of alpha or paired-chain data. A later analysis reported that several top co-occurrence clusters appeared linked to parvovirus B19, influenza, CMV and Epstein-Barr virus. The authors suggested that the approach could potentially be generalized to other disease states and immunological phenotypes. An association between a missense DCLRE1C variant and V-gene and J-gene trimming of TCR beta chains was found in a later genetic analysis and replicated in an independent cohort. Compared with the approximately 700-donor mean, donors in an Asian-associated ancestry cluster had fewer N-insertions in productive TCRs, according to a later genetic analysis. In a later analysis, most CMV-associated TCR beta chains were found to appear HLA-restricted, with HLA associations seemingly driven largely by CMV exposure. When HLA alleles, especially DR and DQ, strongly co-occurred, attributing TCR associations to individual alleles was difficult. Because HLA typing was unavailable for some donors at each locus, only the typed subset was used in association tests. Some IMGT-functional V segments, including TRBV6-2 and TRBV6-3, could not be told apart with the 87-base-pair reads, so those segments were excluded. Three of the identified cytomegalovirus-associated TCR beta chains were confirmed in vitro to be specific for cytomegalovirus antigens. An earlier analysis of approximately 500 of the donors showed that most TCR beta V segments appeared in productive rearrangements either about 87% or about 30% of the time, which broadly matched IMGT annotations. Compared with equally common non-associated chains, HLA-associated TCR beta chains in a later analysis were more clonally expanded and had lower generation probabilities. In a later analysis, TCR association rates were found to vary across HLA loci, with the most associated TCRs seen for DRB1 alleles and the fewest for HLA-C alleles. Correlated functional status among segregating V segments might be attributable to linkage disequilibrium, but an unknown experimental factor could not be ruled out. Most TCR sequences were seen in very few donors, while some public TCRs were found in many individuals. The classifier was reported to diagnose cytomegalovirus status with high specificity and sensitivity in both the original cohort and the validation cohort. Because counts were too low, roughly 18 rarely observed V segments, including chromosome 9 orphons, were left out of the earlier analysis of some 600 of the donors. A further reported finding was that TCR beta sequences accurately predicted the HLA-A and HLA-B alleles for most subjects in the first cohort. For the cohort, immune exposure information was limited to CMV serostatus. Specific HLA alleles were associated with 16,951 TCR beta sequences at a false discovery rate of 0.05 in a later analysis. Sequencing depth was assumed to be roughly uniform across donors in the presence/absence analyses, though that assumption may not hold.

The cohort comprised around 700 healthy bone marrow donors. All cohort members were sampled while nominally healthy, although unrecorded immune exposures were likely present. The donor tested CMV seronegative, placing the donor among the 350 to 400 seronegative members of the cohort. Each donor provided a peripheral blood sample, and peripheral blood mononuclear cells were used for TCR beta sequencing. Genomic DNA was extracted from the blood cell samples with the Qiagen DNeasy Blood Extraction Kit. Libraries were built with the immunoSEQ multiplex PCR assay. A mixture of 60 forward primers for TCR Vbeta segments and 13 reverse primers for TCR Jbeta segments was used in the multiplex PCR. A multiplex PCR assay on genomic DNA amplified the CDR3 region of rearranged TCR beta genes. Amplified TCR beta libraries were sequenced as 87-base-pair reads on the Illumina HiSeq System. In the paper's pipeline: A later analysis counted approximately 84 million unique TCR beta chains across the 666 repertoires, and 10 million to 12 million of these chains were shared by at least two donors. Raw reads were error-corrected and collapsed into unique sequences with a nearest-neighbor algorithm that merged closely related sequences to remove PCR and sequencing errors. CDR3 sequences were aligned to IMGT reference sequences to assign V, D and J gene segments. For a sequence to be retained, at least a six-nucleotide match to both a V gene segment and a J gene segment was required. A rearrangement counted as productive if the CDR3 had no stop codons and remained in frame with V and J, and every other rearrangement counted as non-productive. Following IMGT convention, CDR3 was defined as the stretch from the second conserved V-encoded cysteine up to the conserved J-encoded phenylalanine. The earlier analysis of around 640 of the donors excluded sequences that lacked an unambiguous match to a single V gene segment. In an earlier analysis of approximately 550 of the donors, V segments were called functional above 56.7% productive rearrangements and were called segregating when the between-donor standard deviation exceeded 5%. A statistical classification framework was developed to diagnose cytomegalovirus status using the catalog of TCR beta chain sequences. In a later analysis, TCR nucleotide sequences were compared against IMGT/GENE-DB human TR gene sequences so that V and J genes could be assigned. A later analysis assigned CDR3 sequences and most-parsimonious VDJ recombination scenarios with the TCRdist pipeline. A later analysis defined each TCR beta chain by its CDR3 amino acid sequence plus V-gene family, and excluded reads lacking a unique V-gene family. A later analysis removed 550 to 700 highly shared, low-generation-probability nucleotide sequences to deal with suspected cross-contamination and a sequencing artifact. For each public chain, a later analysis derived a clonal expansion index from normalized ranks of inferred template counts within each repertoire. A later analysis computed generation probabilities with a VDJ recombination model fitted to out-of-frame rearrangements, and checked the results against IGoR. Hypergeometric tests were used in a later analysis to score TCR-TCR, TCR-HLA and TCR-CMV co-occurrence, with a repertoire-size bias correction applied to the TCR pairs. To estimate false discovery rates, a later analysis permuted the HLA or CMV assignments 20 times. In a later analysis, co-occurring TCRs were grouped using DBSCAN, with TCRdist sequence similarity added in when clustering inside HLA-allele-positive subsets. Co-occurrence clustering excluded repertoires with fewer than 30,000 or more than 120,000 public chains, plus five with anomalous nucleotide sharing. TCRdb obtained this table from immuneACCESS and retained in-frame rearrangements with V and J assigned. These tables miss some clones; where compared with another copy, unresolved V genes account for less than half of the shortfall, and the remainder is unexplained. V, J and clone size reflect that table, while D and trimming were determined from the DNA. The sample table holds around 200,000 clones, of which around 79% were seen once. The ten largest make up approximately 2% of the sample.

The chain joins TRBV14 to TRBJ2-7; the D gene is not confidently resolved. The sequenced material came from PBMCs. The TCR comes from a male donor in good health and CMV-seronegative. The CDR3 region reads CASSRHFPDEQYF. The sequence in DNA is TGTGCCAGCAGCCGTCACTTCCCCGACGAGCAGTACTTC.